A single TCR beta chain is shown here with its context. No cognate antigen has been identified for it. In total, 600 or so healthy bone marrow donors made up the cohort. At the time of sampling, every cohort member was nominally healthy, though immune exposures that went unrecorded were likely present. The donor was CMV seropositive and belonged to the group of more than 250 seropositive cohort members. Each donor provided a peripheral blood sample, and peripheral blood mononuclear cells were used for TCR beta sequencing. The Qiagen DNeasy Blood Extraction Kit was used to extract genomic DNA from the blood cell samples. This specimen belongs to a study of cytomegalovirus exposure and HLA in healthy donors (dated by TCRdb to 2017 to 2019). As for the study more broadly: According to an earlier analysis of several hundred of the donors, some 170 million T cells yielded over 100 million unique TCR beta sequences and about 300 Gb of sequence data. Roughly 300 gigabases of sequencing data and approximately 80 million unique TCR sequences were included in an early release covering 550 to 650 HLA-typed donors. Of the roughly 420 genotyped donors, 65% to 90% were placed in the genetic ancestry cluster associated with self-reported Caucasian donors. The study was designed to test whether signatures of past pathogen exposure could be identified by cataloging public T cell receptors. Using immunosequencing, the study profiled T cell repertoires from about 610 subjects and related those repertoires to cytomegalovirus serostatus. Besides the first cohort of about 730 subjects, a separate validation cohort made up of roughly 120 different subjects was used. To predict cytomegalovirus infection status, the study brought together high-throughput TCR immunosequencing, statistical association of individual TCRs with disease status, and machine learning. A later analysis re-analyzed previously published TCR beta repertoires from about 730 donors and added high-resolution HLA genotyping to study TCR occurrence patterns. Rather than drawing on any new phenotypic data, the later analysis identified candidate immune exposures from TCR beta sequences and the way those sequences occurred across donors. To decide whether each TCR beta V gene segment behaved as functional or pseudogenic, an earlier analysis of fewer than 750 of the donors relied on high-throughput TCR beta sequencing. Donor age, sex, ethnicity and CMV serostatus were compiled alongside the repertoire data. Genome-wide SNP genotypes for about 55% of the roughly 670 donors were used in a later genetic analysis, which treated that subset as a discovery cohort. Every discovery cohort repertoire had been produced on one sequencing platform. HLA typing included class I and class II loci at four-digit resolution. Typing coverage varied by locus: roughly 620-640 donors for A, B, C, DRB1 and DQB1; more than 500 for DQA1; about 590 for DPA1; 450 to 480 for DPB1. Several DR-DQ haplotypes were treated as single units for association and clustering because of strong linkage in the cohort. On average, roughly 240,000 unique TCR beta nucleotide sequences were sequenced per donor among 398 genotyped donors of the cohort, with about 19% of those sequences being non-productive.

Findings and caveats that apply to the study as a whole: A further reported finding was that TCR beta sequences accurately predicted the HLA-A and HLA-B alleles for most subjects in the first cohort. Sequencing depth was assumed to be roughly uniform across donors in the presence/absence analyses, though that assumption may not hold. The sequencing pipeline was judged likely to have produced a cluster of highly shared sequence variants as a technical artifact. For the cohort, immune exposure information was limited to CMV serostatus. A later genetic analysis reported fewer N-insertions in productive TCRs among donors in an Asian-associated ancestry cluster than the roughly 620-donor mean. The cohort was sequenced for TCR beta chains only, and without alpha or paired-chain data the features that could be detected were limited. Several of the top co-occurrence clusters appeared to be linked to parvovirus B19, influenza, CMV and Epstein-Barr virus, according to a later analysis. While some public TCRs were present in many individuals, most TCR sequences turned up only very rarely across donors. Three of the identified cytomegalovirus-associated TCR beta chains were confirmed in vitro to be specific for cytomegalovirus antigens. The classifier was reported to diagnose cytomegalovirus status with high specificity and sensitivity in both the original cohort and the validation cohort. It was suggested by the authors that the approach could potentially be generalized to other disease states and immunological phenotypes. Assigning TCR associations to individual alleles was difficult when HLA alleles, especially DR and DQ, strongly co-occurred. The earlier analysis of 587 of the donors excluded over 15 rarely observed V segments, including chromosome 9 orphons, because counts were too low. A later analysis found that HLA-associated TCR beta chains were more clonally expanded and had lower generation probabilities than equally common non-associated chains. Most CMV-associated TCR beta chains appeared to be HLA-restricted in a later analysis, and the HLA associations seemed to be driven largely by CMV exposure. An earlier analysis of roughly 570 of the donors showed that most TCR beta V segments appeared in productive rearrangements either about 90% or about 30% of the time, which broadly matched IMGT annotations. In a later analysis, 15,000 to 20,000 TCR beta sequences were associated with specific HLA alleles at a false discovery rate of 0.05. Because the 87-base-pair reads could not distinguish some IMGT-functional V segments, including TRBV6-2 and TRBV6-3, those segments were excluded. In a later analysis, TCR association rates were found to vary across HLA loci, with the most associated TCRs seen for DRB1 alleles and the fewest for HLA-C alleles. In a later genetic analysis, a missense DCLRE1C variant was associated with V-gene and J-gene trimming of TCR beta chains, and the association was replicated in an independent cohort. Correlated functional status among segregating V segments might reflect linkage disequilibrium, but an unknown experimental factor could not be ruled out. The study gave a list of 150 to 200 TCR beta chains associated with cytomegalovirus. Because some donors lacked HLA typing at each locus, the association tests relied only on the typed subset.

Library preparation was by the immunoSEQ multiplex PCR assay. For the multiplex PCR, a mixture combining 60 forward primers for TCR Vbeta segments and 13 reverse primers for TCR Jbeta segments was used. The CDR3 region of rearranged TCR beta genes was amplified from genomic DNA by a multiplex PCR assay. Amplified TCR beta libraries were sequenced as 87-base-pair reads on the Illumina HiSeq System. The published analysis was carried out like this. A later analysis tallied about 77 million unique TCR beta chains across the 666 repertoires, and some 10 million of those chains were shared by two or more donors. Raw reads were error-corrected and collapsed into unique sequences by a nearest-neighbor algorithm in which closely related sequences were merged to remove PCR and sequencing errors. CDR3 sequences were aligned to IMGT reference sequences to assign V, D and J gene segments. For a sequence to be retained, at least a six-nucleotide match to both a V gene segment and a J gene segment was required. Rearrangements were classified as productive when the CDR3 lacked stop codons and remained in frame with V and J, and all other rearrangements were classified as non-productive. Following IMGT convention, CDR3 was defined as the stretch from the second conserved V-encoded cysteine up to the conserved J-encoded phenylalanine. The earlier analysis of roughly 590 of the donors excluded sequences that lacked an unambiguous match to a single V gene segment. In an earlier analysis of a few hundred of the donors, V segments were called functional above 56.7% productive rearrangements and were called segregating when the between-donor standard deviation exceeded 5%. To diagnose cytomegalovirus status from the catalog of TCR beta chain sequences, a statistical classification framework was built. V and J gene assignment, in a later analysis, came from comparing TCR nucleotide sequences with IMGT/GENE-DB human TR gene sequences. The TCRdist pipeline was used in a later analysis to assign CDR3 sequences and most-parsimonious VDJ recombination scenarios. In a later analysis, each TCR beta chain was defined by its CDR3 amino acid sequence together with its V-gene family, and reads lacking a unique V-gene family were excluded. In a later analysis, 450 to 600 highly shared, low-generation-probability nucleotide sequences were removed to address suspected cross-contamination and a sequencing artifact. In a later analysis, a clonal expansion index was calculated for each public chain from normalized within-repertoire ranks of inferred template counts. In a later analysis, generation probabilities were computed using a VDJ recombination model fitted to out-of-frame rearrangements, and the results were checked against IGoR. In a later analysis, hypergeometric tests were used to score TCR-TCR, TCR-HLA and TCR-CMV co-occurrence, with a repertoire-size bias correction applied to TCR pairs. To estimate false discovery rates, a later analysis permuted the HLA or CMV assignments 20 times. In a later analysis, co-occurring TCRs were grouped using DBSCAN, with TCRdist sequence similarity added in when clustering inside HLA-allele-positive subsets. Repertoires with fewer than 30,000 or more than 120,000 public chains, plus five repertoires with anomalous nucleotide sharing, were excluded from co-occurrence clustering. Sourced from immuneACCESS, this table was stored by TCRdb with only in-frame sequences that have V and J called. A share of the clones is absent; for the studies checked, an unresolved V gene accounts for under half, and the remainder has no known explanation. V, J and clone size derive from that table, while D and trimming were established from the DNA sequence. The table for this sample shows around 53,000 clones. The ten largest clones capture over 9% of the sample.

Ends trimmed: V by 5 bases, J by 2 bases; bases unmatched to a gene: 3. Inclusive of the bounding cysteine and phenylalanine, the CDR3 is 15 residues long. The entry retains the CDR3 DNA only, 45 bases that are in frame from base 1. CDR1 is given as SGHNT and CDR2 as YENEEA, both from the germline V gene. This sequence originates from a woman in her thirties in good health and CMV-seropositive. Material for sequencing was PBMCs. The receptor chain draws on TRBV11-3 and TRBJ2-7; 13 central bases correspond to TRBD2. The bases are TGTGCCAGCAGCCCTGGGACTAGCGGGGCCTACGAGCAGTACTTC. Translated, it reads CASSPGTSGAYEQYF.